One and the same sample provided the 13 T cell receptor beta chains below, sequenced in a study of T cell responses to AZD1222 COVID-19 vaccine. Clones were sequenced by immunoSEQ multiplex PCR, and TCRdb holds only the in-frame ones, with some missing. The repertoire includes under 150,000 clones, about nine tenths of them detected once, and 6.5% sits in the top ten. The sequences come from peripheral blood, collected 28 days after the second AZD1222 dose. The source of these receptors is an adult who received the AZD1222 COVID-19 vaccine.

The J gene is TRBJ1-2, the V gene TRBV6-2 or TRBV6-3; no clear D gene. The length of the CDR3 is 14 residues. The ends were cut back, 2 bases at V and 2 bases at J, with 9 bases in the middle. CDR1 MNHEY and CDR2 SVGEGT come from the germline V gene. CDR3 loop: CASSYGERNYGYTF. The CDR3 DNA follows: TGTGCCAGCAGTTACGGGGAGAGAAACTATGGCTACACCTTC.

The chain uses TRBV24-1 and TRBJ2-7; D is unclear. V was cut by 7 bases and J by 7 bases, with 13 bases left in between. The CDR3 sequence is 12 residues long. Germline V lookup: CDR1 KGHDR, CDR2 SFDVKD. The CDR3 sequence is CATRGNGWEQYF. The DNA of the CDR3 is TGTGCCACCAGAGGGAACGGGTGGGAGCAGTACTTC.

This chain links TRBV6-2 or TRBV6-3 with TRBJ2-3; 7 bases map to TRBD1. The ends lost 2 bases at V and 0 bases at J; junction bases unmatched: 2. There are 15 residues in the CDR3. CDR1 is MNHEY and CDR2 is SVGEGT in the germline V gene. The CDR3 DNA reads TGTGCCAGCAGTTACCGGGACAGAAGCACAGATACGCAGTATTTT. Translated: CASSYRDRSTDTQYF.

The J gene is TRBJ1-2, the V gene TRBV19, with 7 bases aligning to TRBD1. V lost 5 bases, J lost 1 base, and 13 bases stayed unmatched. Per the germline V gene, CDR1 is LNHDA and CDR2 is SQIVND (reference sequence). The CDR3 has 17 residues. CDR3 in DNA: TGTGCCAGTAGTTCGTGGACGACAGGGACACTTAACTATGGCTACACCTTC. As protein: CASSSWTTGTLNYGYTF.

The gene calls are TRBV4-1 and TRBJ2-7, with 8 bases fitting TRBD2. CDR3 size: 17 residues. Trimming took 4 bases from V and 0 from J; bases not matched to a gene: 11. Germline lookup yields CDR1 MGHRA and CDR2 YSYEKL. CDR3 in amino acids: CASSRGPGSGDSYEQYF. The DNA of the CDR3 is TGCGCCAGCAGCCGAGGGCCGGGTAGCGGGGACTCCTACGAGCAGTACTTC.

The V gene is TRBV6-2 or TRBV6-3, the J gene TRBJ1-5, with 10 bases fitting TRBD1. V was pared by 4 bases and J by 1 base, with 1 base of the junction left unmatched. The CDR3 totals 15 residues. Germline V gene sequence: CDR1 MNHEY, CDR2 SVGEGT. In DNA, the CDR3 is TGTGCCAGCAGTTCGGGACAGGGGAGCAATCAGCCCCAGCATTTT. This sequence encodes CASSSGQGSNQPQHF.

The chain links TRBV5-1 to TRBJ1-2; 7 positions match TRBD1. V gave up 4 bases and J gave up 2 bases; unmatched junction bases: 5. Looked up from germline, CDR1 is SGHRS and CDR2 is YFSETQ. The CDR3 is 14 amino acids. In DNA, the CDR3 is TGCGCCAGCAGCCAACCGGGACAGAACTATGGCTACACCTTC. Its protein product is CASSQPGQNYGYTF.

The chain is built from TRBV18 and TRBJ2-1, with 9 nucleotides matching TRBD1. Germline V lookup: CDR1 KGHSH, CDR2 LQKENI. The CDR3 covers 15 residues. V gave up 0 bases and J gave up 5 bases; unmatched junction bases: 2. The CDR3 DNA reads TGTGCCAGCTCACCACCCGGGACAGGGAACAATGAGCAGTTCTTC. The encoded protein is CASSPPGTGNNEQFF. The full variable domain, its missing parts supplied by reference TRBV18 and TRBJ2-1, is NAGVMQNPRHLVRRRGQEARLRCSPMKGHSHVYWYRQLPEEGLKFMVYLQKENIIDESGMPKERFSAEFPKEGPSILRIQQVVRGDSAAYFCASSPPGTGNNEQFFGPGTRLTVL.

The V and J genes are TRBV24-1 and TRBJ2-5; 8 nucleotides agree with TRBD1. CDR3 length: 15 residues. J gave up 2 bases and V 4 bases, and 5 bases lay outside the gene matches. The germline gives CDR1 KGHDR, CDR2 SFDVKD. CDR3 in amino acids: CATSDPTGGQETQYF. In DNA, the CDR3 is TGTGCCACCAGTGACCCTACAGGGGGTCAAGAGACCCAGTACTTC.

The rearrangement links TRBV11-2 to TRBJ1-1; 8 nucleotides agree with TRBD1. The germline gives CDR1 SGHAT, CDR2 FQNNGV. This CDR3 is 13 amino acids long. The V and J ends lost 0 bases and 12 bases, in that order; junction bases with no gene match: 6. The CDR3 here is CASSLDGTGITFF. The CDR3 DNA sequence: TGTGCCAGCAGCTTAGATGGGACAGGTATAACTTTCTTT.

This clone was picked up one time. The chain combines TRBV5-5 with TRBJ1-1, with D hard to call. V lost 2 bases and J lost 1, with 9 bases in between. This CDR3 has 14 amino acids. Germline V gene data show CDR1 as SGHKS and CDR2 as YYEKEE (reference sequence). The CDR3 region is CASSFRVWNTEAFF. The CDR3 nucleotides are TGTGCCAGCAGCTTCCGGGTGTGGAACACTGAAGCTTTCTTT.

V is TRBV7-2 and J is TRBJ2-1; 8 bases match TRBD1. The V segment lost 5 bases and the J segment 6 bases; nucleotides outside the gene matches: 6. The CDR3 is made up of 14 amino acids. The V gene's germline CDR1 is SGHTA and CDR2 FQGNSA. CDR3 bases: TGTGCCAGCAGCCCACCAGGACAGGGCAATGAGCAGTTCTTC. This translates into CASSPPGQGNEQFF.

The V call is TRBV7-2, the J call TRBJ1-1; possible D gene TRBD1, 5 bases. This CDR3 region has 14 residues. The germline V and J ends were trimmed by 5 bases and 1 base, with 11 bases remaining between them. CDR1 and CDR2 (germline): SGHTA, FQGNSA. CDR3 amino acids: CASSTITGNTEAFF. The CDR3, as DNA: TGTGCCAGCAGCACAATAACAGGGAACACTGAAGCTTTCTTT.